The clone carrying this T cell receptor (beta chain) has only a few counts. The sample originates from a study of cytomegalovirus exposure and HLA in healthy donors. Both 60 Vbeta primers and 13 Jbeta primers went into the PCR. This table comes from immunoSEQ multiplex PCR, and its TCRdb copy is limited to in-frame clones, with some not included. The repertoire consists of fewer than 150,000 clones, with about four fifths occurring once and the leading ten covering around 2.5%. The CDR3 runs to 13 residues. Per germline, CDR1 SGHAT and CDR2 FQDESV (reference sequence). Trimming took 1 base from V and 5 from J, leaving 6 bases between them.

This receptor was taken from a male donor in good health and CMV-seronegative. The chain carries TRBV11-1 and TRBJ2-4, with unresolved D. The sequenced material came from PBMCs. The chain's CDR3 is CASSLVSENIQYF. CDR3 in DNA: TGTGCCAGCAGCTTAGTATCTGAAAACATTCAGTACTTC. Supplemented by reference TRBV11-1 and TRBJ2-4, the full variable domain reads EAEVAQSPRYKITEKSQAVAFWCDPISGHATLYWYRQILGQGPELLVQFQDESVVDDSQLPKDRFSAERLKGVDSTLKIQPAELGDSAMYLCASSLVSENIQYFGAGTRLSVL.